This TCR beta chain is from a study of post-analysis software for immune sequencing data. Study-level points and caveats: Multiple sclerosis patients had significantly lower normalized Chao1 diversity than controls. Five or six TRBV segments, TRBV5-6, TRBV5-1 and TRBV20-1 among them, were found more frequent in patients than controls.

On this clonotype: The antigen is undetermined.

V was shortened by 6 bases and J by 8 bases, with 14 bases between the two germline ends. Germline CDR1 is SGHRS and CDR2 is YFSETQ. The CDR3 loop spans 12 amino acids. Prepared TCR beta cDNA libraries contained unique molecular identifiers. TCRdb analysed the PCR reads with MiXCR anew, one entry per CDR3 protein. In the table there are under 650,000 distinct CDR3 sequences, roughly 45% of which are singletons. The gene calls are TRBV5-1 and TRBJ1-2; D is uncertain. The receptor's source is a girl between 10 and 17 years old with multiple sclerosis. Sequenced input: blood. CDR3: CASTIEGYGYTF. The CDR3 bases are TGCGCCAGCACCATCGAGGGTTACGGCTACACCTTC.